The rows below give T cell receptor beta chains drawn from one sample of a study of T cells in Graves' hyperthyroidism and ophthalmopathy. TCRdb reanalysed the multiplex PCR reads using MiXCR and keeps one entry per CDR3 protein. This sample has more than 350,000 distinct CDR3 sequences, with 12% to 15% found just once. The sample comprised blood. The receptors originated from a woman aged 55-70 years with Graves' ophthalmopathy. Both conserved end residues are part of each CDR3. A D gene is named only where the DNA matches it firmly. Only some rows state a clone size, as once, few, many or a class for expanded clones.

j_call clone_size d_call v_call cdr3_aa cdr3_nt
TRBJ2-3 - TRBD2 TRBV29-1 CSAIAGGPLPDTQYF TGCAGCGCCATAGCGGGAGGCCCCCTTCCAGATACGCAGTATTTT
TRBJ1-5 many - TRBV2 CASRPSGESWPQHF TGTGCCAGCAGACCCTCGGGGGAAAGTTGGCCCCAGCATTTT
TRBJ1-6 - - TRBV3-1 CASSQFDGSSYNSPLHF TGTGCCAGCAGCCAATTCGACGGCAGCTCCTATAATTCACCCCTCCACTTT
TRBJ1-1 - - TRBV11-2 CASSLGTTAAGFF TGTGCCAGCAGCTTAGGGACGACAGCCGCGGGGTTCTTT
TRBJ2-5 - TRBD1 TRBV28 CASSSGQAHRETQYF TGTGCCAGCAGTTCCGGACAGGCCCACCGGGAGACCCAGTACTTC
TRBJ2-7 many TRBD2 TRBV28 CASTNTGLAKTSSYEQYF TGTGCCAGCACCAACACGGGACTAGCGAAAACCTCCTCCTACGAGCAGTACTTC
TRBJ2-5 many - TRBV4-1 CASSQGYRKETQYF TGCGCCAGCAGCCAAGGATACAGGAAAGAGACCCAGTACTTC
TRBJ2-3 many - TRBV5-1 CASSALTVTDTQYF TGCGCCAGCAGCGCGTTAACGGTCACAGATACGCAGTATTTT
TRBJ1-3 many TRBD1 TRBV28 CASTRDSSGNTIYF TGTGCCAGCACCCGGGACAGCTCTGGAAACACCATATATTTT
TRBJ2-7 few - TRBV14 CASSPWARGDEQYF TGTGCCAGCAGCCCGTGGGCCCGCGGGGACGAGCAGTACTTC
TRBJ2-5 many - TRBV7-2 CASTELETQYF TGTGCCAGCACTGAATTAGAGACCCAGTACTTC
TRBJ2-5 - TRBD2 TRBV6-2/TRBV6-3 CASSYGLAGLQETQYF TGTGCCAGCAGTTACGGGCTAGCGGGCCTACAAGAGACCCAGTACTTC
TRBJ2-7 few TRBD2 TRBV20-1 CSATKPGLAGGPTYEQYF TGCAGTGCTACGAAGCCGGGACTAGCGGGAGGGCCCACCTACGAGCAGTACTTC
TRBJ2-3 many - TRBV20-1 CSARGEPDTQYF TGCAGTGCTAGAGGGGAACCAGATACGCAGTATTTT
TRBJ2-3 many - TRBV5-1 CASSFGGLADTQYF TGCGCCAGCAGCTTCGGGGGGCTCGCAGATACGCAGTATTTT
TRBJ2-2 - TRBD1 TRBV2 CASMRDRGGGELFF TGTGCCAGCATGAGGGACAGGGGCGGCGGGGAGCTGTTTTTT
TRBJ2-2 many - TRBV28 CASSLNLGPSGHTGELFF TGTGCCAGCAGTTTAAACCTAGGACCCAGTGGGCACACCGGGGAGCTGTTTTTT
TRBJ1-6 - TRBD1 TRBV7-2 CASSSLTGGLAPLHF TGTGCCAGCAGCTCACTGACAGGGGGTTTGGCACCCCTCCACTTT
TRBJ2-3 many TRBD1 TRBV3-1 CASGQNTDTQYF TGTGCCTCGGGACAGAACACAGATACGCAGTATTTT
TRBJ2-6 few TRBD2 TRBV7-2 CAGNYGGRPEAGANVLTF TGTGCCGGCAACTACGGGGGGAGGCCGGAAGCAGGGGCCAACGTCCTGACTTTC
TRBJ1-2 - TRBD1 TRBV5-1 CASSLAPDRVSYGYIF TGCGCCAGCAGCTTGGCCCCCGACAGGGTATCCTATGGCTACATCTTC
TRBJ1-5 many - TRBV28 CASSPPQHF TGTGCCAGCAGCCCGCCCCAGCATTTT
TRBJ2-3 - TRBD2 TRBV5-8 CASSPSSGVSTDTQYF TGTGCCAGCAGCCCCTCTAGCGGGGTTAGTACAGATACGCAGTATTTT
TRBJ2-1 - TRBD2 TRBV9 CASSASSSGRAEQFF TGTGCCAGCAGCGCGTCATCGAGCGGGAGGGCCGAGCAGTTCTTC
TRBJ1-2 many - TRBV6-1 CASTLLPGAGYGYTF TGTGCCAGCACCCTCCTCCCGGGGGCAGGCTATGGCTACACCTTC
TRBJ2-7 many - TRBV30 CAWSPGQDEQYF TGTGCCTGGAGTCCAGGGCAGGACGAGCAGTACTTC
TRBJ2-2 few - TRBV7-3 CASSLSAPGELFF TGTGCCAGCAGCTTATCGGCCCCCGGGGAGCTGTTTTTT
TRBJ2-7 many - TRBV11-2 CASSPGLSYEQYF TGTGCCAGCAGCCCGGGACTTTCCTACGAGCAGTACTTC
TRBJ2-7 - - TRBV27 CASSFGGQGVYEQYF TGTGCCAGCAGTTTCGGGGGCCAGGGAGTTTACGAGCAGTACTTC
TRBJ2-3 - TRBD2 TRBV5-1 CASSLSPSGLATDTQYF TGCGCCAGCAGCTTGTCTCCCTCGGGACTAGCAACAGATACGCAGTATTTT
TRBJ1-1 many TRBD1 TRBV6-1 CASSLNRGGNTEAFF TGTGCCAGCAGTCTAAACAGGGGAGGGAACACTGAAGCTTTCTTT
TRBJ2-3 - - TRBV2 CASSALARGDTQYF TGTGCCAGCAGTGCGTTAGCGAGAGGGGATACGCAGTATTTT
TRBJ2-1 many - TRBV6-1 CASSYNRRGRSTYNEQFF TGTGCCAGCAGTTATAACAGAAGGGGGAGGAGTACCTACAATGAGCAGTTCTTC
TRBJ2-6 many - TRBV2 CASTGQGGPGANVLTF TGTGCCAGCACAGGGCAGGGGGGCCCTGGGGCCAACGTCCTGACTTTC
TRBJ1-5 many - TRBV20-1 CSARSAGNQPQHF TGCAGTGCTAGATCGGCAGGCAATCAGCCCCAGCATTTT
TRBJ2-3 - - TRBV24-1 CATNDGRADTQYF TGTGCCACCAATGACGGCCGCGCAGATACGCAGTATTTT
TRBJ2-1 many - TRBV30 CAWSVLRLHEQFF TGTGCCTGGAGTGTACTGAGGCTCCATGAGCAGTTCTTC
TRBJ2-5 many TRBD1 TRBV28 CASISGTVYQETQYF TGTGCCAGCATCTCCGGGACAGTGTACCAAGAGACCCAGTACTTC
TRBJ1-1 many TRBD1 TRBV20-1 CSARDPLGTGTEAFF TGCAGTGCTAGAGATCCCCTCGGGACAGGGACCGAAGCTTTCTTT
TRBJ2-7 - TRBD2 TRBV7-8 CASSSTLAGGYEQYF TGTGCCAGCAGCTCCACCCTAGCGGGAGGGTACGAGCAGTACTTC
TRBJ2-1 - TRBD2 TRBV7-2 CASSLGTSDYNEQFF TGTGCCAGCAGCTTAGGGACTAGCGATTACAATGAGCAGTTCTTC
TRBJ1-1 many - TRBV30 CAWTLPGGDEAFF TGTGCCTGGACTCTTCCTGGGGGGGATGAAGCTTTCTTT
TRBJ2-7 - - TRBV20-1 CSASNLKRLAGDEQYF TGCAGTGCTAGTAACTTAAAGCGGCTAGCCGGGGACGAGCAGTACTTC
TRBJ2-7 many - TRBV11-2 CASSHTRERPYEQYF TGTGCCAGCAGCCATACTAGGGAGCGCCCCTACGAGCAGTACTTC
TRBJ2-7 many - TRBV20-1 CSASPRSPYEQYF TGCAGTGCTTCGCCTCGGTCCCCGTACGAGCAGTACTTC
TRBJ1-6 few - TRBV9 CASSIQGENSPLHF TGTGCCAGCAGCATACAGGGTGAGAATTCACCCCTCCACTTT
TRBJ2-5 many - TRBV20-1 CSARNPQQTSETQYF TGCAGTGCTAGAAACCCCCAGCAGACTAGTGAGACCCAGTACTTC
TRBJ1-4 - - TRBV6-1 CASGGGTATNEKLFF TGTGCCAGCGGCGGCGGAACTGCAACTAATGAAAAACTGTTTTTT
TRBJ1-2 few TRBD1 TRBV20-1 CSATTGVVDYGYTF TGCAGTGCTACCACAGGGGTCGTTGACTATGGCTACACCTTC
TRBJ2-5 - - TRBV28 CASRQSGETRYF TGTGCCAGCAGGCAGAGTGGAGAGACCCGGTACTTC
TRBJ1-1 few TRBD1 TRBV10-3 CAISESPGQGTGHTEAFF TGTGCCATCAGTGAGTCCCCAGGACAGGGGACAGGGCACACTGAAGCTTTCTTT
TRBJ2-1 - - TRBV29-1 CSVGEETQFF TGCAGCGTTGGTGAGGAGACCCAGTTCTTC